These 30 T cell receptor beta chains originate from one sample sequenced in a study of shared T cell receptors in the human thymus (dated by TCRdb to about 2021). The library was produced with the immunoSEQ multiplex PCR assay. Drawn from immuneACCESS, this table holds only the in-frame rearrangements with V and J called that TCRdb kept. Clones are partly lost; checked studies trace under half to an unresolved V gene and leave the rest unexplained. The sample table contains over 350,000 clones; only one count was recorded for 95% of them. Together, the top ten hold approximately 0.02% of the sample. The sequenced sample consisted of thymocytes. Every receptor here comes from a human donor.

The gene calls are TRBV28 and TRBJ2-7, with no clear D. This CDR3 has 13 residues. The V end lost 4 bases, the J end lost 6 bases, and 13 bases lay between the germline ends. Germline values: CDR1 MDHEN, CDR2 SYDVKM. The CDR3: CASSSGRTPEQYF. CDR3 bases: TGTGCCAGCAGTTCAGGACGGACCCCCGAGCAGTACTTC.

The chain has TRBV27 and TRBJ2-6; 11 nucleotides align to TRBD1. The CDR3 covers 19 residues. The germline V gene has CDR1 MNHEY and CDR2 SMNVEV (reference sequence). V was clipped by 0 bases and J by 3 bases; unmatched bases: 7. This CDR3 reads CASSLSRTGGLGGANVLTF. CDR3 nucleotide sequence: TGTGCCAGCAGTTTATCCCGGACAGGGGGCTTGGGTGGGGCCAACGTCCTGACTTTC.

Comments on this clone: The junction departs from germline at one end; a sequencing error may be responsible. CDR3 region: CAGRTGITYEQYF. The CDR3 coding sequence is TGTGCCGGGAGGACAGGGATCACCTACGAGCAGTACTTC. The chain is built from TRBV30 and TRBJ2-7; 8 nucleotides align to TRBD1. Germline V CDR1 and CDR2: GTSNPN, SVGIG (reference sequence). The CDR3 extends over 13 amino acids. The whole variable domain, remainder taken from reference TRBV30 and TRBJ2-7, is SQTIHQWPATLVQPVGSPLSLECTVEGTSNPNLYWYRQAAGRGLQLLFYSVGIGQISSEVPQNLSASRPQDRQFILSSKKLLLSDSGFYLCAGRTGITYEQYFGPGTRLTVT.

This chain connects TRBV5-1 to TRBJ2-2; D tentatively reads TRBD1 or TRBD2 (5 bases each). Germline assignment: CDR1 SGHRS and CDR2 YFSETQ. The length of the CDR3 is 21 residues. Trimming cost V 1 base and J 2 bases, with 27 bases left between them. CDR3 sequence (DNA): TGCGCCAGCAGCTTGTTCGTCCAGGGTGAGAGGGACCCCATAAACACCGGGGAGCTGTTTTTT. It encodes CASSLFVQGERDPINTGELFF.

The gene calls are TRBV5-1 and TRBJ2-5; a weak D match, TRBD2 (6 bases). V was trimmed by 2 bases and J by 0 bases, leaving 17 bases between them. CDR3 length: 17 amino acids. CDR1 SGHRS and CDR2 YFSETQ come from the germline V gene. The CDR3 loop reads CASSFISGAPYQETQYF. The CDR3 region has the DNA TGCGCCAGCAGCTTTATTAGCGGAGCACCGTACCAAGAGACCCAGTACTTC.

The chain uses TRBV9 and TRBJ1-2; D is unclear. V lost 0 bases and J 6 bases, leaving 9 bases between the germline ends. CDR3 size: 13 residues. The germline CDR1 and CDR2 sequences are SGDLS and YYNGEE. CDR3 region: CASSVEWADGYTF. CDR3 coding DNA: TGTGCCAGCAGCGTAGAATGGGCGGATGGCTACACCTTC.

V and J are TRBV27 and TRBJ2-7; TRBD1 aligns across 11 bases. Germline loops: CDR1 MNHEY, CDR2 SMNVEV (reference sequence). V shed 3 bases and J 3 bases; nucleotides not matched to a gene: 1. The CDR3 consists of 14 residues. Here the CDR3 reads CASSLGQGVYEQYF. CDR3 DNA sequence: TGTGCCAGCAGTTTGGGACAGGGGGTCTACGAGCAGTACTTC.

This chain connects TRBV29-1 to TRBJ1-1; the D is unclear. CDR3 length: 13 residues. Germline V gene data show CDR1 as SQVTM and CDR2 as ANQGSEA. Trimming stripped 2 bases from V and 0 bases from J, with 7 bases between. The CDR3 is CSVEPALNTEAFF. Written as DNA, the CDR3 is TGCAGCGTTGAACCCGCGTTGAACACTGAAGCTTTCTTT.

V and J are TRBV28 and TRBJ2-7; the D gene could be TRBD1 or TRBD2 (5 bases each). With 4 bases removed from V and 0 bases from J, the gap between germline ends came to 10 bases. The CDR3 length is 14 residues. Germline V CDR1 and CDR2: MDHEN, SYDVKM. The CDR3 loop reads CASSYRRSSYEQYF. CDR3 nucleotide sequence: TGTGCCAGCAGTTACAGGAGGAGCTCCTACGAGCAGTACTTC.

This chain links TRBV19 with TRBJ2-6; tentatively, D is TRBD1 (6 bases). The CDR3 is made up of 15 amino acids. V lost 6 bases, J lost 1 base, and 10 bases lay in between. The germline V gene encodes CDR1 LNHDA and CDR2 SQIVND (reference sequence). The CDR3, as DNA: TGTGCCAGTAGCAAACAGGGATCTGGGGCCAACGTCCTGACTTTC. Its translation is CASSKQGSGANVLTF. The full variable domain, its missing parts supplied by reference TRBV19 and TRBJ2-6, is DGGITQSPKYLFRKEGQNVTLSCEQNLNHDAMYWYRQDPGQGLRLIYYSQIVNDFQKGDIAEGYSVSREKKESFPLTVTSAQKNPTAFYLCASSKQGSGANVLTFGAGSRLTVL.

This clone was seen a handful of times. The chain has TRBV27 and TRBJ1-1; 7 nucleotides align to TRBD1. V shed 6 bases, J shed 5 bases, and the junction held 18 bases outside the gene matches. This CDR3 comprises 17 residues. CDR1 and CDR2 (germline): MNHEY, SMNVEV (reference sequence). As DNA, the CDR3 is TGTGCCAGCAGCCCCCTCCCGCCCAGGGGGAGAGATACTGAAGCTTTCTTT. Translated, it gives CASSPLPPRGRDTEAFF.

The chain combines TRBV6-5 with TRBJ2-3; TRBD1 matches at 10 bases. The CDR3 totals 14 residues. Germline loops: CDR1 MNHEY, CDR2 SVGAGI. The J segment lost 3 bases and the V segment lost 6 bases, leaving 3 bases of the junction unmatched. The CDR3: CASRRQGATDTQYF. The CDR3 DNA is TGTGCCAGCAGGCGACAGGGGGCTACAGATACGCAGTATTTT.

This clone was seen just once. This chain connects TRBV15 to TRBJ2-2, with D possibly being TRBD2 (5 bases). Germline V gene sequence: CDR1 LNHNV, CDR2 YYDKDF (reference sequence). The CDR3 extends over 13 amino acids. Trimming took off 3 bases at V and 6 bases at J, with 8 bases between the two ends. The CDR3 region has the DNA TGTGCCACCAGCAGGGAGGTATCCGGGGAGCTGTTTTTT. This translates into CATSREVSGELFF.

V gene TRBV30 combines with J gene TRBJ2-7; D not resolved. Germline assignment: CDR1 GTSNPN and CDR2 SVGIG (reference sequence). The CDR3 contains 14 residues. The V gene lost 0 bases and the J gene lost 0 bases, with 9 bases spanning the gap. CDR3 loop: CAWSVRTSSYEQYF. CDR3 in DNA: TGTGCCTGGAGTGTACGCACCAGCTCCTACGAGCAGTACTTC.

The chain recombines TRBV2 with TRBJ1-4; D unresolved. The V end lost 4 bases, the J end lost 8 bases, and 11 bases lay between the germline ends. The CDR3 has 13 residues. Per germline, CDR1 SNHLY and CDR2 FYNNEI. Written as DNA, the CDR3 is TGTGCCAGCAGTGGTGAGGTTCTGGAAAAACTGTTTTTT. Its protein is CASSGEVLEKLFF.

The chain joins TRBV12-5 to TRBJ2-7; 11 positions match TRBD1. The CDR3 has 17 residues. Germline V gene lookup returns CDR1 LGHNT and CDR2 FRNRAP. The junction had 7 bases not matched to a gene; V was cut back by 3 bases and J by 0 bases. CDR3 region: CASGFTPGTGGSYEQYF. The CDR3 coding sequence is TGTGCTAGTGGTTTTACTCCCGGGACAGGGGGCTCCTACGAGCAGTACTTC.

This chain uses TRBV13 with TRBJ1-1; D uncertain. CDR1 and CDR2 from the germline V gene are PRHDT and FYEKMQ (reference sequence). The germline V and J ends were trimmed by 2 bases and 3 bases, with 10 bases remaining between them. This CDR3 is 14 amino acids long. The CDR3 protein is CASSLWGSDTEAFF. Written as DNA, the CDR3 is TGTGCCAGCAGCTTATGGGGTTCCGACACTGAAGCTTTCTTT.

This clone was detected once. The chain carries TRBV2 and TRBJ2-4; D unresolved. The CDR3 totals 15 residues. The germline V and J ends were trimmed by 6 bases and 0 bases, with 12 bases remaining between them. From germline, CDR1 is SNHLY and CDR2 FYNNEI. The CDR3 sequence: CASRLTKIAKNIQYF. The DNA of the CDR3 is TGTGCCAGCAGGTTGACGAAGATAGCCAAAAACATTCAGTACTTC.

V gene TRBV27 combines with J gene TRBJ2-6, with a tentative D call TRBD2 (5 bases). This CDR3 is 15 amino acids long. The germline V gene has CDR1 MNHEY and CDR2 SMNVEV (reference sequence). V was trimmed by 8 bases and J by 1 base, leaving 12 bases between them. The CDR3 here is CASRQSGSGANVLTF. In nucleotides, the CDR3 is TGTGCCAGCCGACAATCGGGGTCTGGGGCCAACGTCCTGACTTTC.

This chain links TRBV27 with TRBJ2-1; possibly TRBD1 or TRBD2 for D (6 bases each). The CDR3 runs 14 residues. Trimming stripped 7 bases from V and 4 bases from J, with 14 bases between. Per germline, CDR1 MNHEY and CDR2 SMNVEV (reference sequence). The CDR3 loop reads CASKGGSGYNEQFF. CDR3 DNA sequence: TGTGCCAGCAAGGGGGGCAGCGGTTACAATGAGCAGTTCTTC.

This clone was observed a single time. The rearrangement joins TRBV30 to TRBJ1-2; D gene unclear. Between the trimmed V and J ends, which lost 2 bases and 0 bases, there was a span of 4 bases. The CDR3 is 12 residues long. Per germline, CDR1 GTSNPN and CDR2 SVGIG (reference sequence). CDR3 sequence (DNA): TGTGCCTGGAGTCTCGCTAACTATGGCTACACCTTC. It translates to CAWSLANYGYTF. Full variable domain (remainder filled in from reference TRBV30 and TRBJ1-2): SQTIHQWPATLVQPVGSPLSLECTVEGTSNPNLYWYRQAAGRGLQLLFYSVGIGQISSEVPQNLSASRPQDRQFILSSKKLLLSDSGFYLCAWSLANYGYTFGSGTRLTVV.

Only a few counts were recorded for this clone. The chain is built from TRBV7-6 and TRBJ1-5; D gene uncertain. V gave up 1 base and J gave up 9 bases, with 7 bases separating them. Germline values: CDR1 SGHVS, CDR2 FNYEAQ. The CDR3 totals 12 residues. Here the CDR3 reads CASSLDVGPQHF. DNA for the CDR3: TGTGCCAGCAGCTTAGACGTCGGGCCCCAGCATTTT.

This chain connects TRBV7-8 to TRBJ2-1; 14 nucleotides line up with TRBD2. CDR3 length equals 20 residues. V trimming: 1 base; J trimming: 7 bases; junction bases outside the gene matches: 15. CDR1 and CDR2 from the germline V gene are SGHVS and FQNEAQ. The CDR3 is CASSLEDGRTSGRTPNEQFF. In DNA form, the CDR3 reads TGTGCCAGCAGCTTAGAAGACGGAAGGACTAGCGGGAGGACTCCGAATGAGCAGTTCTTC.

This chain uses TRBV27 with TRBJ2-1; a weak D match, TRBD2 (6 bases). Germline V gives CDR1 MNHEY, CDR2 SMNVEV (reference sequence). The CDR3 loop spans 15 amino acids. Trimming removed 6 bases from V and 5 bases from J, with 17 bases in between. The CDR3 nucleotides read TGTGCCAGCAGGGTAGCGGCCGACTTCGACAATGAGCAGTTCTTC. Its protein product is CASRVAADFDNEQFF.

CDR3 loop: CASSLGQSRETQYF. The CDR3 coding sequence is TGTGCCAGCAGTTTGGGACAGTCGAGAGAGACCCAGTACTTC. This sequence joins TRBV28 and TRBJ2-5; TRBD1 aligns across 7 bases. The germline gives CDR1 MDHEN, CDR2 SYDVKM. The V segment lost 3 bases and the J segment 4 bases; nucleotides outside the gene matches: 5. The CDR3 totals 14 residues.

This chain links TRBV5-1 with TRBJ1-3; D is unresolved. Germline CDR1 reads SGHRS; CDR2 reads YFSETQ. V lost 6 bases to trimming and J lost 6 bases, with 13 bases between them. This CDR3 is built from 13 residues. The CDR3 sequence: CASTGFRINTIYF. The CDR3 nucleotides read TGCGCCAGCACCGGGTTTCGGATAAACACCATATATTTT.

The chain carries TRBV19 and TRBJ2-1; D possibly corresponds to TRBD1 (5 bases). CDR3 length: 13 amino acids. Per germline, CDR1 LNHDA and CDR2 SQIVND (reference sequence). Trimming left V 2 bases short and J 5 bases short, with 7 bases between. CDR3 residues: CASSITGHNEQFF. In DNA form, the CDR3 reads TGTGCCAGTAGTATAACAGGACACAATGAGCAGTTCTTC.

The chain joins TRBV28 to TRBJ1-5; 7 bases agree with TRBD1. CDR3 length: 22 amino acids. Germline V gene sequence: CDR1 MDHEN, CDR2 SYDVKM. Unmatched junction bases numbered 25, after V lost 5 bases and J lost 0 bases. DNA of the CDR3: TGTGCCAGCAGTCCCAGTGACAGGGACACGGATCTCTCGGATTATAGCAATCAGCCCCAGCATTTT. Protein sequence: CASSPSDRDTDLSDYSNQPQHF.

This rearrangement joins TRBV27 to TRBJ1-2; possible D gene TRBD1, 5 bases. This CDR3 is built from 15 residues. Germline values: CDR1 MNHEY, CDR2 SMNVEV (reference sequence). V lost 3 bases and J lost 5, with 16 bases in between. CDR3 in DNA: TGTGCCAGCAGTTTCCGACGAGAGGGGTCGTATGGCTACACCTTC. Protein sequence: CASSFRREGSYGYTF.

V usage is TRBV7-9 and J usage is TRBJ2-5; possible D gene TRBD1, 6 bases. With 5 bases removed from V and 5 bases from J, the gap between germline ends came to 18 bases. The CDR3 is 15 amino acids. Germline CDR1 SEHNR, CDR2 FQNEAQ (reference sequence). In DNA, the CDR3 is TGTGCCAGCAGCCCAGAGGACAGTCCCCTTGAGACCCAGTACTTC. Residues: CASSPEDSPLETQYF.